This is a list of T cell receptor beta chains from one sample in a study of cytomegalovirus exposure and HLA in healthy donors. Clones were read by immunoSEQ multiplex PCR, and TCRdb kept only the in-frame ones, dropping some. The table records approximately 150,000 clones, around 82% of them present only once. The specimen sequenced was PBMCs. The receptors derive from a man aged 50 to 59 in good health and CMV-seropositive. Both conserved end residues are part of each CDR3. The D gene is left open where the match is weak. The size field is filled for only some rows; it gives once, few, many or a size class.

abundance	v_gene	j_gene	d_gene	CDR3aa	CDR3nt
few	TRBV19	TRBJ2-6	NA	CASSIGGADSGANVLTF	TGTGCCAGTAGTATTGGAGGGGCCGACTCTGGGGCCAACGTCCTGACTTTC
NA	TRBV4-3	TRBJ2-7	TRBD2	CASAPQRDSYEQYF	TGCGCCAGCGCTCCACAGCGGGACTCCTACGAGCAGTACTTC
NA	TRBV13	TRBJ2-7	NA	CASSSGRLGGEQYF	TGTGCCAGCAGCTCGGGACGATTGGGGGGCGAGCAGTACTTC
NA	TRBV28	TRBJ2-7	NA	CASSPSLSYEQYF	TGTGCCAGCAGTCCCTCCCTATCCTACGAGCAGTACTTC
NA	TRBV6-5	TRBJ2-6	NA	CASRLPGANVLTF	TGTGCCAGCAGACTCCCTGGGGCCAACGTCCTGACTTTC
once	TRBV5-1	TRBJ1-6	TRBD1	CASSPGQGATPLHF	TGCGCCAGCAGCCCGGGACAGGGGGCTACACCCCTCCACTTT
NA	TRBV4-3	TRBJ2-2	NA	CASSPSGDVATGELFF	TGCGCCAGCAGCCCGAGTGGAGACGTCGCGACCGGGGAGCTGTTTTTT
few	TRBV5-1	TRBJ2-2	TRBD2	CASSLAGGVGTGELFF	TGCGCCAGCAGCTTGGCCGGGGGGGTCGGCACCGGGGAGCTGTTTTTT
NA	TRBV4-2	TRBJ1-1	NA	CASSHVAGIEAFF	TGTGCCAGCAGCCACGTAGCGGGGATTGAAGCTTTCTTT
NA	TRBV7-3	TRBJ2-3	NA	CASSPSPSADTQYF	TGTGCCAGCAGCCCCTCCCCTAGCGCAGATACGCAGTATTTT
few	TRBV30	TRBJ1-4	TRBD1	CAGDRVGVANEKLFF	TGTGCCGGGGACAGGGTCGGCGTTGCTAATGAAAAACTGTTTTTT
NA	TRBV5-1	TRBJ2-2	NA	CASSLQGQNTGELFF	TGCGCCAGCAGCTTGCAGGGACAGAACACCGGGGAGCTGTTTTTT
NA	TRBV9	TRBJ2-7	TRBD2	CASSGTSSSEQYF	TGTGCCAGCAGCGGGACTAGCTCGAGCGAGCAGTACTTC
NA	TRBV4-2	TRBJ2-7	NA	CASSLLGGEQCF	TGTGCCAGCAGCCTCTTAGGGGGGGAGCAGTGCTTC
NA	TRBV6-5	TRBJ2-1	NA	CASSARGRGPNEQFF	TGTGCCAGCAGTGCTAGAGGGCGGGGTCCCAATGAGCAGTTCTTC
NA	TRBV6-5	TRBJ1-5	TRBD1	CASSYLGQSNQPQHF	TGTGCCAGCAGTTACCTGGGACAGTCCAATCAGCCCCAGCATTTT
NA	TRBV7-9	TRBJ2-3	TRBD2	CASSLGASGGTDTQYF	TGTGCCAGCAGCTTAGGTGCAAGCGGGGGTACAGATACGCAGTATTTT
NA	TRBV4-1	TRBJ1-5	NA	CASSPSPLSPGNQPQHF	TGCGCCAGCAGCCCGTCCCCTCTCTCGCCGGGCAATCAGCCCCAGCATTTT
NA	TRBV25-1	TRBJ2-1	NA	CASSDLASPYNEQFF	TGTGCCAGCAGTGACCTAGCCTCACCCTACAATGAGCAGTTCTTC
NA	TRBV28	TRBJ2-6	NA	CASQAPMYSGANVLTF	TGTGCCAGTCAAGCCCCTATGTACTCTGGGGCCAACGTCCTGACTTTC
NA	TRBV9	TRBJ2-2	NA	CASSVSGTGELFF	TGTGCCAGCAGCGTTTCGGGCACCGGGGAGCTGTTTTTT
NA	TRBV7-8	TRBJ2-1	TRBD2	CASSLTSRSVVAGGPLGNEQFF	TGTGCCAGCAGCTTAACCTCCCGCTCGGTGGTAGCGGGGGGGCCCCTAGGGAATGAGCAGTTCTTC
NA	TRBV2	TRBJ2-7	TRBD1	CASSEVTGAAEQYF	TGTGCCAGCAGTGAGGTAACAGGGGCCGCCGAGCAGTACTTC
NA	TRBV18	TRBJ1-6	TRBD1	CASSQRDRSSPLHF	TGTGCCAGCTCACAAAGGGACAGGAGTTCACCCCTCCACTTT
NA	TRBV7-3	TRBJ2-3	NA	CASSLRPTDTQYF	TGTGCCAGCAGCTTGCGTCCCACAGATACGCAGTATTTT
NA	TRBV5-4	TRBJ2-5	TRBD2	CASSFPQRGVQETQYF	TGTGCCAGCAGCTTCCCTCAGCGGGGGGTCCAGGAGACCCAGTACTTC
NA	TRBV19	TRBJ1-1	NA	CASSTPGEMNTEAFF	TGTGCCAGTAGTACCCCAGGGGAAATGAACACTGAAGCTTTCTTT
NA	TRBV5-6	TRBJ2-1	NA	CASSLAARPGEQFF	TGTGCCAGCAGCTTGGCCGCTCGGCCGGGTGAGCAGTTCTTC
NA	TRBV4-1	TRBJ2-4	NA	CASSQPPGQDKNIQYF	TGCGCCAGCAGCCAACCTCCGGGACAAGACAAAAACATTCAGTACTTC
NA	TRBV5-1	TRBJ1-3	NA	CASSLGPLTGIGNTIYF	TGCGCCAGCAGCTTGGGGCCCCTTACAGGGATTGGAAACACCATATATTTT
once	TRBV5-6	TRBJ2-7	NA	CASSLSPTGYEQYF	TGTGCCAGCAGCTTGTCCCCTACAGGCTACGAGCAGTACTTC
NA	TRBV4-3	TRBJ1-2	NA	CASSQAQAGGYTF	TGCGCCAGCAGCCAAGCTCAGGCAGGTGGCTACACCTTC
NA	TRBV29-1	TRBJ1-1	NA	CSVSRVDTEAFF	TGCAGCGTTTCCAGGGTGGACACTGAAGCTTTCTTT
NA	TRBV28	TRBJ1-1	NA	CASISPGRNTEAFF	TGTGCCAGCATTTCCCCCGGGAGGAACACTGAAGCTTTCTTT
once	TRBV7-9	TRBJ1-2	TRBD1	CSSSPGQGRVEANYGYTF	TGTTCCAGCAGCCCCGGACAGGGAAGGGTGGAAGCTAACTATGGCTACACCTTC
NA	TRBV7-2	TRBJ2-1	NA	CASSLSQPSLQGHNEQFF	TGTGCCAGCAGCTTAAGCCAGCCTTCGTTACAGGGCCACAATGAGCAGTTCTTC
NA	TRBV5-1	TRBJ2-1	NA	CASSTSPGNEQFF	TGCGCCAGCAGTACGAGCCCTGGCAATGAGCAGTTCTTC
NA	TRBV6-6	TRBJ1-3	NA	CASYTRPMGNTIYF	TGTGCCAGCTACACCCGTCCCATGGGAAACACCATATATTTT
NA	TRBV9	TRBJ2-3	NA	CASSVSVGTPYTTDTQYF	TGTGCCAGCAGCGTAAGTGTTGGGACACCCTATACCACAGATACGCAGTATTTT
NA	TRBV28	TRBJ2-3	NA	CASSPGSGRSDTQYF	TGTGCCAGCAGCCCGGGGTCAGGACGGTCAGATACGCAGTATTTT
NA	TRBV7-2	TRBJ2-1	TRBD1	CASRPGQAYNEQFF	TGTGCCAGCAGGCCGGGACAGGCCTACAATGAGCAGTTCTTC
NA	TRBV5-8	TRBJ2-7	NA	CASSYATQVLAHEQYF	TGTGCCAGCAGCTACGCCACCCAGGTACTAGCCCACGAGCAGTACTTC
NA	TRBV9	TRBJ1-2	NA	CASSTRDTYAYGYTF	TGTGCCAGCAGCACTAGGGACACTTACGCCTATGGCTACACCTTC
few	TRBV6-5	TRBJ2-5	NA	CASSLAQGGGTQYF	TGTGCCAGCAGTTTAGCTCAGGGGGGCGGGACCCAGTACTTC
NA	TRBV4-3	TRBJ1-5	TRBD1	CASSQVAGQGINQPQHF	TGCGCCAGCAGCCAAGTTGCGGGACAGGGTATCAATCAGCCCCAGCATTTT
NA	TRBV4-3	TRBJ2-4	NA	CASSQDVGRGKNIQYF	TGCGCCAGCAGCCAAGATGTCGGCAGGGGCAAAAACATTCAGTACTTC
NA	TRBV6-1	TRBJ2-3	TRBD1	CASSAGQDLTDTQYF	TGTGCCAGCAGTGCGGGACAGGACCTCACAGATACGCAGTATTTT
NA	TRBV6-6	TRBJ2-1	NA	CTRCRSYNEQFF	TGTACCAGGTGCAGGTCCTACAATGAGCAGTTCTTC
NA	TRBV10-3	TRBJ1-2	TRBD1	CAISEFRDSPLFGYTF	TGTGCCATCAGTGAGTTCCGGGACAGCCCACTATTTGGCTACACCTTC
NA	TRBV5-8	TRBJ1-2	NA	CASSKDTNYGYTF	TGTGCCAGCAGCAAGGACACCAACTATGGCTACACCTTC
NA	TRBV2	TRBJ2-7	NA	CASSEAGTGSYEQYF	TGTGCCAGCAGTGAAGCGGGGACTGGGTCCTACGAGCAGTACTTC
once	TRBV10-1	TRBJ2-7	TRBD2	CASSDAGALTNEQYF	TGCGCCAGCAGTGACGCGGGAGCTTTAACCAACGAGCAGTACTTC
once	TRBV19	TRBJ1-1	NA	CASSQTSEAFF	TGTGCCAGTAGTCAGACATCTGAAGCTTTCTTT
few	TRBV2	TRBJ2-7	TRBD2	CASSDEAGLAGGLEQYF	TGTGCCAGCAGTGACGAGGCCGGACTAGCGGGAGGTCTCGAGCAGTACTTC
NA	TRBV5-3	TRBJ1-2	NA	CASRRLEEGNYGYTF	TGTGCCAGCAGGCGGTTGGAGGAGGGGAACTATGGCTACACCTTC
NA	TRBV5-4	TRBJ1-3	NA	CASRDSRSGNTIYF	TGTGCCAGCCGCGACAGCCGTTCTGGAAACACCATATATTTT
few	TRBV9	TRBJ2-3	NA	CASSGGTLRDTQYF	TGTGCCAGCAGCGGCGGGACTCTCAGAGATACGCAGTATTTT
NA	TRBV19	TRBJ2-7	NA	CASSMTRGEQYF	TGTGCCAGTAGTATGACGCGAGGCGAGCAGTACTTC